These T cell receptor beta chains were read from a single sample in a study of human thymus T cells. Assay used: immunoSEQ multiplex PCR; TCRdb lists only in-frame clones, some missing. Of about 60,000 clones listed, 94% are singletons. Sequences were obtained from blood. The receptors here all came from a boy in the first two years of life with a congenital heart defect but otherwise immunologically healthy. The CDR3 runs from the conserved cysteine through the conserved F or W. D genes are given only for firm matches. Clone size, where shown, is once, few, many, or a class for clones that have expanded.

d_gene: NA
abundance: NA
v_gene: TRBV5-4
j_gene: TRBJ2-7
CDR3aa: CASSPRPLIIPTSYEQYF
CDR3nt: TGTGCCAGCAGCCCCCGGCCGTTGATAATACCTACTTCCTACGAGCAGTACTTC

d_gene: NA
abundance: NA
v_gene: TRBV10-3
j_gene: TRBJ1-2
CDR3aa: CAISESMDNYGYTF
CDR3nt: TGTGCCATCAGTGAGTCGATGGACAACTATGGCTACACCTTC

d_gene: NA
abundance: NA
v_gene: TRBV19
j_gene: TRBJ1-1
CDR3aa: CASAWGTEAFF
CDR3nt: TGTGCCAGTGCCTGGGGCACTGAAGCTTTCTTT

d_gene: NA
abundance: NA
v_gene: TRBV19
j_gene: TRBJ1-5
CDR3aa: CASILRHNSNQPQHF
CDR3nt: TGTGCCAGTATACTTCGACATAATAGCAATCAGCCCCAGCATTTT

d_gene: NA
abundance: NA
v_gene: TRBV19
j_gene: TRBJ1-6
CDR3aa: CASSMPPGSEIYNSPLHF
CDR3nt: TGTGCCAGTAGTATGCCCCCAGGGAGCGAGATCTATAATTCACCCCTCCACTTT

d_gene: NA
abundance: NA
v_gene: TRBV5-4
j_gene: TRBJ1-2
CDR3aa: CASSLLGVYGYTF
CDR3nt: TGTGCCAGCAGTCTGCTGGGGGTCTATGGCTACACCTTC

d_gene: NA
abundance: NA
v_gene: TRBV11-2
j_gene: TRBJ2-7
CDR3aa: CASSSRGGTRRYEQYF
CDR3nt: TGTGCCAGCAGCTCAAGGGGGGGGACTCGGAGATACGAGCAGTACTTC

d_gene: NA
abundance: NA
v_gene: TRBV11-3
j_gene: TRBJ2-3
CDR3aa: CASSLVGGLTDTQYF
CDR3nt: TGTGCCAGCAGCTTAGTGGGCGGCCTCACAGATACGCAGTATTTT

d_gene: TRBD1
abundance: NA
v_gene: TRBV19
j_gene: TRBJ2-5
CDR3aa: CASSLRTGRSKDQETQYF
CDR3nt: TGTGCCTCTAGTTTGAGGACAGGGAGGTCCAAAGACCAAGAGACCCAGTACTTC

d_gene: TRBD2
abundance: NA
v_gene: TRBV10-3
j_gene: TRBJ2-1
CDR3aa: CAISGTSLPVHEQFF
CDR3nt: TGTGCCATCAGTGGGACTAGCTTACCCGTCCATGAGCAGTTCTTC

d_gene: TRBD2
abundance: NA
v_gene: TRBV20-1
j_gene: TRBJ2-1
CDR3aa: CSAVAGPLWFF
CDR3nt: TGCAGTGCGGTAGCGGGGCCCCTTTGGTTCTTC

d_gene: NA
abundance: NA
v_gene: TRBV9
j_gene: TRBJ2-2
CDR3aa: CASSVGPDRIGELFF
CDR3nt: TGTGCCAGCAGCGTAGGGCCCGACAGGATCGGGGAGCTGTTTTTT

d_gene: NA
abundance: NA
v_gene: TRBV5-6
j_gene: TRBJ2-3
CDR3aa: CASSLAAGDPDTQYF
CDR3nt: TGTGCCAGCAGCTTGGCGGCAGGGGATCCGGATACGCAGTATTTT

d_gene: NA
abundance: once
v_gene: TRBV5-1
j_gene: TRBJ1-1
CDR3aa: CASSLLNTEAFF
CDR3nt: TGCGCCAGCAGCTTGTTGAACACTGAAGCTTTCTTT

d_gene: NA
abundance: NA
v_gene: TRBV7-9
j_gene: TRBJ2-7
CDR3aa: CASSPSGPPFAYEQYF
CDR3nt: TGTGCCAGCAGCCCATCAGGGCCCCCTTTCGCCTACGAGCAGTACTTC

d_gene: NA
abundance: NA
v_gene: TRBV10-2
j_gene: TRBJ1-6
CDR3aa: CASSETPDNSPLHF
CDR3nt: TGCGCCAGCAGTGAGACACCCGATAATTCACCCCTCCACTTT

d_gene: NA
abundance: NA
v_gene: TRBV10-2
j_gene: TRBJ2-5
CDR3aa: CARDFGALETQYF
CDR3nt: TGCGCCAGGGACTTTGGGGCTCTGGAGACCCAGTACTTC

d_gene: NA
abundance: NA
v_gene: TRBV4-1
j_gene: TRBJ1-5
CDR3aa: CASSQGPGDQPQHF
CDR3nt: TGCGCCAGCAGCCAAGGGCCAGGGGATCAGCCCCAGCATTTT

d_gene: NA
abundance: NA
v_gene: TRBV19
j_gene: TRBJ1-5
CDR3aa: CASSVFSDSNQPQHF
CDR3nt: TGTGCCAGTAGCGTATTCTCGGACAGCAATCAGCCCCAGCATTTT

d_gene: NA
abundance: NA
v_gene: TRBV7-9
j_gene: TRBJ2-3
CDR3aa: CASSLEAATQYF
CDR3nt: TGTGCCAGCAGCTTGGAGGCGGCAACGCAGTATTTT

d_gene: TRBD1
abundance: NA
v_gene: TRBV19
j_gene: TRBJ2-7
CDR3aa: CASSMSDRGFEQYF
CDR3nt: TGTGCCAGTAGTATGAGCGACAGGGGGTTCGAGCAGTACTTC

d_gene: TRBD1
abundance: NA
v_gene: TRBV6-5
j_gene: TRBJ2-7
CDR3aa: CASSYLRTGGYEQYF
CDR3nt: TGTGCCAGCAGTTACCTCAGGACAGGGGGCTACGAGCAGTACTTC

d_gene: TRBD1
abundance: NA
v_gene: TRBV6-5
j_gene: TRBJ1-1
CDR3aa: CASSRDRDAFF
CDR3nt: TGTGCCAGCAGTAGGGACAGGGACGCTTTCTTT

d_gene: NA
abundance: NA
v_gene: TRBV5-1
j_gene: TRBJ1-3
CDR3aa: CASSLAGVSGNTIYF
CDR3nt: TGCGCCAGCAGCTTGGCTGGGGTCTCTGGAAACACCATATATTTT

d_gene: TRBD2
abundance: NA
v_gene: TRBV5-4
j_gene: TRBJ2-5
CDR3aa: CASMEGLGGGETQYF
CDR3nt: TGTGCCAGCATGGAAGGTCTTGGCGGGGGAGAGACCCAGTACTTC

d_gene: NA
abundance: NA
v_gene: TRBV4-1
j_gene: TRBJ2-3
CDR3aa: CASSQGWGWNWDTQYF
CDR3nt: TGCGCCAGCAGCCAAGGGTGGGGGTGGAATTGGGATACGCAGTATTTT

d_gene: TRBD1
abundance: NA
v_gene: TRBV14
j_gene: TRBJ1-1
CDR3aa: CASSRQGYTEAFF
CDR3nt: TGTGCCAGCAGCCGACAGGGGTACACTGAAGCTTTCTTT

d_gene: NA
abundance: NA
v_gene: TRBV27
j_gene: TRBJ2-3
CDR3aa: CASSFNSAYTQYF
CDR3nt: TGTGCCAGCAGCTTTAATAGCGCGTATACGCAGTATTTT

d_gene: NA
abundance: NA
v_gene: TRBV28
j_gene: TRBJ2-1
CDR3aa: CASSPQVNEQFF
CDR3nt: TGTGCCAGCAGTCCCCAGGTCAATGAGCAGTTCTTC

d_gene: NA
abundance: NA
v_gene: TRBV6-1
j_gene: TRBJ2-7
CDR3aa: CASSEGLSYEQYF
CDR3nt: TGTGCCAGCAGCGAGGGACTGTCCTACGAGCAGTACTTC

d_gene: TRBD2
abundance: NA
v_gene: TRBV5-4
j_gene: TRBJ2-1
CDR3aa: CASSFPGLADPTASYNEQFF
CDR3nt: TGTGCCAGCAGCTTCCCGGGACTAGCGGACCCGACCGCGTCGTACAATGAGCAGTTCTTC

d_gene: TRBD1
abundance: NA
v_gene: TRBV28
j_gene: TRBJ1-1
CDR3aa: CASSSLDRVQDTEAFF
CDR3nt: TGTGCCAGCAGTTCCTTAGACAGGGTTCAGGACACTGAAGCTTTCTTT

d_gene: NA
abundance: NA
v_gene: TRBV11-2
j_gene: TRBJ2-7
CDR3aa: CASSLGRLSYEQYF
CDR3nt: TGTGCCAGCAGCTTGGGCAGGTTATCCTACGAGCAGTACTTC

d_gene: NA
abundance: NA
v_gene: TRBV21-1
j_gene: TRBJ2-4
CDR3aa: CASSKEGRGHLGKNIQYF
CDR3nt: TGTGCCAGCAGCAAAGAAGGCAGGGGGCATTTAGGCAAAAACATTCAGTACTTC

d_gene: NA
abundance: once
v_gene: TRBV5-1
j_gene: TRBJ2-5
CDR3aa: CASSLSAGQETQYF
CDR3nt: TGCGCCAGCAGCTTGTCCGCCGGCCAAGAGACCCAGTACTTC